This T cell receptor beta chain appears in the sequencing data of a study of cytomegalovirus exposure and HLA in healthy donors. Donors came from a validation cohort of 95 to 150 subjects, distinct from the first 666-subject cohort. This clone was counted only a few times. Antigen specificity is unknown. Assay used: immunoSEQ multiplex PCR; TCRdb lists only in-frame clones, some missing. Of approximately 150,000 clones listed, 80% to 90% are singletons. The CDR3 runs 16 residues. CDR1 SGHNT and CDR2 YYREEE come from the germline V gene (reference sequence). The V gene end was trimmed by 0 bases and the J gene end by 7 bases; junction bases not matched to a gene: 10. Overall study results and limits: Researchers reported that three CMV-associated chains were confirmed in vitro as CMV antigen-specific. Many donors carried some public TCRs, although rarity characterized most TCR sequences. One later analysis, an examination of the 120 or so validation repertoires, found that first-cohort TCR clusters tended to co-occur in them.

The source is a man younger than 35 in good health and CMV-seropositive. The V call is TRBV5-4, the J call TRBJ2-7, with TRBD2 matching 10 bases. The sequencing input was PBMCs. CDR3 loop: CASSLGSPSGRVEQYF. The CDR3 nucleotides read TGTGCCAGCAGCTTGGGGTCCCCTAGCGGGAGAGTAGAGCAGTACTTC.